This TCR beta chain was documented in a study of blood T cell repertoires in COVID-19. Study summary: Samples taken during acute and convalescent COVID-19 were collected in the United States, Italy and Spain. From T cells, B-cell-depleted T cells, or PBMCs came the material, which was cDNA or gDNA.

The CDR3 consists of 13 residues. Germline V gene lookup returns CDR1 MNHEY and CDR2 SVGAGI. Trimming left V 8 bases short and J 4 bases short, with 14 bases between. As handled by the study authors: Scientists estimated how many nucleated cells there were by amplifying reference gene primers. TCRdb's table, derived via immunoSEQ multiplex PCR, lists solely in-frame clones and lacks some. That table is the source of V, J and clone size, and D and trimming were worked out from the DNA. Among 150,000 to 160,000 clones, approximately 80% were seen once, and the ten largest hold more than 7.5%. J is TRBJ1-1 and V is TRBV6-5; TRBD1 might be the D (6 bases). Sequencing was done on a sample of peripheral blood. The receptor was derived from a woman aged 50 to 60 with acute or convalescent COVID-19. CDR3 bases: TGTGCCAGCTGCCCAGGGGCGGGCACTGAAGCTTTCTTT. Its protein product is CASCPGAGTEAFF.